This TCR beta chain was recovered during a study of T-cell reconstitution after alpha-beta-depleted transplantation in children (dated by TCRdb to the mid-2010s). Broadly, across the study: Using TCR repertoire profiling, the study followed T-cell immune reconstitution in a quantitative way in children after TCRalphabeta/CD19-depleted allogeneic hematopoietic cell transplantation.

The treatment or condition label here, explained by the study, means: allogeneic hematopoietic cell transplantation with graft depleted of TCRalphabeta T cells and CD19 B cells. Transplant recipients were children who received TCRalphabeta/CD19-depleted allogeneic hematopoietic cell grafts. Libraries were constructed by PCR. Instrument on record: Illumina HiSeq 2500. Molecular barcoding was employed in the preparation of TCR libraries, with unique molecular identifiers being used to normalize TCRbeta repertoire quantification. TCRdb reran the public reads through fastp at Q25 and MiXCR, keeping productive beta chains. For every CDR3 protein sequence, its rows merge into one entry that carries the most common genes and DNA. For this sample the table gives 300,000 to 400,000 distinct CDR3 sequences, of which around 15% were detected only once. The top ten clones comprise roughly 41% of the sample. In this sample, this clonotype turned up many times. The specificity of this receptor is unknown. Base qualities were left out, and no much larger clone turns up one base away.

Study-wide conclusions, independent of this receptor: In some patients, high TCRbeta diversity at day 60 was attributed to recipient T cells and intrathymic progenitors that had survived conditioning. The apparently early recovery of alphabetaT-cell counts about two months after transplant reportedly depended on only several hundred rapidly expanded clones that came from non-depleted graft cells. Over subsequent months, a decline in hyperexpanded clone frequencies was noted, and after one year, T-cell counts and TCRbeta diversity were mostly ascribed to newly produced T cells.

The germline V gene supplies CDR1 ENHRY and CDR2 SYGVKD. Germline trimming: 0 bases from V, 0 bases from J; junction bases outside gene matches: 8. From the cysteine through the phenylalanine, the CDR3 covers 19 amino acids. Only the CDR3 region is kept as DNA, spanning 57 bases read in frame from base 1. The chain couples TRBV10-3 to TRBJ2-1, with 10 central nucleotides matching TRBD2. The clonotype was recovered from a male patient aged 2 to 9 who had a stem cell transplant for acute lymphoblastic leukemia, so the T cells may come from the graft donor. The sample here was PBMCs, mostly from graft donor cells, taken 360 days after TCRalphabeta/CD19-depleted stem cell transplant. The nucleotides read TGTGCCATCAGTGAGTCGAGGGCAGCGGGAGGGCCCTCCTACAATGAGCAGTTCTTC. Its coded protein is CAISESRAAGGPSYNEQFF.